These 21 T cell receptor beta chains originate from one sample sequenced in a study of control samples from healthy donors and cancer patients. The method was immunoSEQ multiplex PCR; TCRdb's version includes in-frame clones alone and lacks a portion of them. Counted here are about 120,000 clones, approximately 90% occurring once; the ten biggest clones make up around 1.1%. The sequenced sample was PBMCs. The receptors were gathered from a woman in her 50s with colorectal cancer.

The CDR3 nucleotides are TGTGCCAGCAGTTCGCCCCAAGAGACCCAGTACTTC. Protein sequence: CASSSPQETQYF. The rearrangement links TRBV28 to TRBJ2-5; no clear D. Per the germline V gene, CDR1 is MDHEN and CDR2 is SYDVKM. V was shortened by 4 bases and J by 1 base, with 4 bases between the two germline ends. The CDR3 runs to 12 residues.

The chain has TRBV28 and TRBJ2-3; possibly TRBD2 for D (6 bases). The CDR3 runs 15 residues. Germline-derived CDR1 and CDR2 are MDHEN and SYDVKM. V lost 5 bases, J lost 2 bases, and 14 bases lay in between. The CDR3 bases are TGTGCCAGCAGTACAAGATGGAGGGCCACAGATACGCAGTATTTT. Protein: CASSTRWRATDTQYF.

Here the CDR3 DNA reads TGCGCCAGCAGCTTGAACTACCCGGGTGAAAAACTGTTTTTT. Its protein product is CASSLNYPGEKLFF. The gene calls are TRBV5-1 and TRBJ1-4, with D unclear. V was cut by 1 base and J by 7 bases, with 11 bases left in between. Germline V gene sequence: CDR1 SGHRS, CDR2 YFSETQ. The CDR3 runs to 14 residues.

This chain links TRBV18 with TRBJ2-3; perhaps TRBD2 as D (5 bases). This CDR3 has 14 residues. Trimming left V 3 bases short and J 0 bases short, with 7 bases between. Per the germline V gene, CDR1 is KGHSH and CDR2 is LQKENI. CDR3: CASSPLASTDTQYF. CDR3 DNA sequence: TGTGCCAGCTCACCTCTAGCTAGCACAGATACGCAGTATTTT.

This clone has just one count. This CDR3 is missing its conserved last phenylalanine or tryptophan, likely due to a read error. It is unclear where the CDR3 begins or ends on the DNA, so no DNA is shown, and the CDR3 is as TCRdb lists it. The chain couples TRBV14 to TRBJ2-3; the table's D call, TRBD2, was not checked against the DNA. The CDR3 comprises 13 residues, both ends counted. Germline lookup yields CDR1 SGHDN and CDR2 FVKESK. The chain's CDR3 is CASSQGGGDAVRV.

In this sample, this clone turned up once. The chain links TRBV5-1 to TRBJ1-2, with D possibly being TRBD1 (6 bases). V was clipped by 6 bases and J by 1 base, with 13 bases between them. Per germline, CDR1 SGHRS and CDR2 YFSETQ. The CDR3 has 14 amino acids. Written as DNA, the CDR3 is TGCGCCAGCAACAGAGGGGGGAGTAACTATGGCTACACCTTC. Translation gives CASNRGGSNYGYTF.

The gene calls are TRBV7-8 and TRBJ2-7; the D gene is possibly TRBD1 (5 bases). The CDR3 is 15 residues long. The V end was cut by 5 bases, the J end by 0 bases, with 14 bases between. Germline V gene data show CDR1 as SGHVS and CDR2 as FQNEAQ. The CDR3 nucleotides are TGTGCCAGCAGCCCATACTCAGGGAACTCCTACGAGCAGTACTTC. Translation: CASSPYSGNSYEQYF.

The chain uses TRBV19 and TRBJ1-2; 8 bases fit TRBD1. V lost 5 bases and J lost 12; bases outside the gene matches: 11. The CDR3 runs 13 residues. CDR1 and CDR2 (germline): LNHDA, SQIVND (reference sequence). Here the CDR3 DNA reads TGTGCCAGTAGTGATGTCGGGGACAGGAGCCACACCTTC. The encoded protein is CASSDVGDRSHTF.

The V and J genes are TRBV28 and TRBJ2-7; D is possibly TRBD1 (6 bases). V was clipped by 3 bases and J by 0 bases, with 9 bases between them. Per the germline V gene, CDR1 is MDHEN and CDR2 is SYDVKM. CDR3 size: 14 residues. The CDR3 loop reads CASSLSGASYEQYF. CDR3 bases: TGTGCCAGCAGTTTGTCAGGGGCCTCCTACGAGCAGTACTTC.

The chain joins TRBV7-9 to TRBJ2-2, with 9 positions matching TRBD2. CDR1 and CDR2 from the germline V gene are SEHNR and FQNEAQ (reference sequence). The CDR3 covers 19 residues. Trimming at V came to 4 bases and at J to 6 bases, leaving 18 bases not matched to a gene. The CDR3 region is CASSSPRGSGSNKPGELFF. The CDR3 DNA reads as TGTGCCAGCAGCTCCCCGAGGGGTAGCGGGAGTAATAAACCCGGGGAGCTGTTTTTT.

The rearrangement links TRBV30 to TRBJ2-5; the D gene is possibly TRBD1 (5 bases). V was clipped by 0 bases and J by 2 bases, with 7 bases between them. The CDR3 consists of 13 residues. The V gene's germline CDR1 is GTSNPN and CDR2 SVGIG (reference sequence). As DNA, the CDR3 is TGTGCCTGGAGTGTCAGGGAACAAGAGACCCAGTACTTC. Its translation: CAWSVREQETQYF. The full variable domain, completed using reference TRBV30 and TRBJ2-5, is SQTIHQWPATLVQPVGSPLSLECTVEGTSNPNLYWYRQAAGRGLQLLFYSVGIGQISSEVPQNLSASRPQDRQFILSSKKLLLSDSGFYLCAWSVREQETQYFGPGTRLLVL.

The genes are TRBV10-1 and TRBJ1-1, with 7 positions matching TRBD1. Per the germline V gene, CDR1 is WNHNN and CDR2 is SYGVQD (reference sequence). The CDR3 consists of 14 residues. Trimming removed 5 bases from V and 1 base from J; junction bases left unmatched: 4. The CDR3: CASSNDRENTEAFF. CDR3 DNA sequence: TGCGCCAGCAGTAATGACAGGGAGAACACTGAAGCTTTCTTT.

The rearrangement links TRBV29-1 to TRBJ2-3; 9 nucleotides line up with TRBD2. With V trimmed by 2 bases and J by 5 bases, 8 bases remained unmatched. Germline V gene sequence: CDR1 SQVTM, CDR2 ANQGSEA. The CDR3 sequence is 15 residues long. The CDR3 region is CSVESSGGPGDTQYF. The CDR3 DNA follows: TGCAGCGTTGAATCCAGCGGGGGGCCGGGAGATACGCAGTATTTT.

The chain uses TRBV19 and TRBJ1-2; D not certain. The CDR3 contains 15 residues. Per the germline V gene, CDR1 is LNHDA and CDR2 is SQIVND (reference sequence). V lost 4 bases and J 4 bases, leaving 16 bases between the germline ends. CDR3 sequence (DNA): TGTGCCAGTAGTAACCGGCTGAGCTTAAGCTATGGCTACACCTTC. Encoded protein: CASSNRLSLSYGYTF. Filled out from reference TRBV19 and TRBJ1-2, the complete variable domain reads DGGITQSPKYLFRKEGQNVTLSCEQNLNHDAMYWYRQDPGQGLRLIYYSQIVNDFQKGDIAEGYSVSREKKESFPLTVTSAQKNPTAFYLCASSNRLSLSYGYTFGSGTRLTVV.

This clone was detected only a few times. The rearrangement uses TRBV5-1 and TRBJ2-3; a possible D gene is TRBD2 (6 bases). This CDR3 is built from 16 residues. The V gene lost 3 bases and the J gene lost 1 base, with 15 bases spanning the gap. CDR1 is SGHRS and CDR2 is YFSETQ in the germline V gene. CDR3 sequence: CASSWAGQAGTDTQYF. The CDR3 DNA reads TGCGCCAGCAGCTGGGCGGGGCAGGCCGGCACAGATACGCAGTATTTT.

Concerning this clone: This same CDR3 is encoded by further DNA sequences in the sample. The rearrangement uses TRBV2 and TRBJ2-6; 11 bases align to TRBD1. The CDR3 is made up of 17 amino acids. Per germline, CDR1 SNHLY and CDR2 FYNNEI. The V segment lost 5 bases and the J segment 1 base; nucleotides outside the gene matches: 4. CDR3 sequence reads: CASSPGTGGSGANVLTF. The CDR3 DNA is TGTGCCAGCAGTCCCGGGACAGGGGGATCTGGGGCCAACGTCCTGACTTTC.

The chain joins TRBV6-5 to TRBJ2-7, with D maybe TRBD2 (5 bases). The CDR3 sequence is 14 residues long. CDR1 is MNHEY, CDR2 SVGAGI, per germline. The V end was cut by 8 bases, the J end by 2 bases, with 16 bases between. CDR3 coding DNA: TGTGCCAGCTCCGCGGGCGGCGGGCCCTACGAGCAGTACTTC. Its translation: CASSAGGGPYEQYF.

V usage is TRBV18 and J usage is TRBJ2-1; 8 positions match TRBD2. The V segment lost 0 bases and the J segment 4 bases; nucleotides outside the gene matches: 8. The CDR3 is made up of 17 amino acids. Germline V gene lookup returns CDR1 KGHSH and CDR2 LQKENI. The CDR3, as DNA: TGTGCCAGCTCACCACCGGAGAGCGGGAGACGATACAATGAGCAGTTCTTC. As protein: CASSPPESGRRYNEQFF.

V usage is TRBV5-1 and J usage is TRBJ2-1; 11 nucleotides line up with TRBD2. J was trimmed by 6 bases and V by 0 bases; bases with no gene match: 2. Germline CDR1 reads SGHRS; CDR2 reads YFSETQ. This CDR3 is built from 15 residues. The CDR3 here is CASSLVAGGRNEQFF. The CDR3, as DNA: TGCGCCAGCAGCTTGGTAGCGGGAGGGCGCAATGAGCAGTTCTTC.

This chain uses TRBV9 with TRBJ1-2; TRBD1 aligns across 7 bases. CDR3 size: 16 residues. Germline values: CDR1 SGDLS, CDR2 YYNGEE. V lost 3 bases, J lost 8 bases, and 16 bases stayed unmatched. The CDR3 nucleotides are TGTGCCAGCAGCGGGGGGACAGCCTTTGGTGGTATGGGCTACACCTTC. It specifies CASSGGTAFGGMGYTF. The full variable domain, with the rest looked up from reference TRBV9 and TRBJ1-2, is DSGVTQTPKHLITATGQRVTLRCSPRSGDLSVYWYQQSLDQGLQFLIQYYNGEERAKGNILERFSAQQFPDLHSELNLSSLELGDSALYFCASSGGTAFGGMGYTFGSGTRLTVV.

The chain has TRBV7-9 and TRBJ1-2, with D uncertain. CDR3 length: 13 amino acids. V gave up 1 base and J gave up 6 bases, with 9 bases separating them. The germline gives CDR1 SEHNR, CDR2 FQNEAQ (reference sequence). For the CDR3, the DNA is TGTGCCAGCAGCTTAGTGCATTCGGATGGCTACACCTTC. As protein: CASSLVHSDGYTF. The full variable domain, rest sourced from reference TRBV7-9 and TRBJ1-2, is DTGVSQNPRHKITKRGQNVTFRCDPISEHNRLYWYRQTLGQGPEFLTYFQNEAQLEKSRLLSDRFSAERPKGSFSTLEIQRTEQGDSAMYLCASSLVHSDGYTFGSGTRLTVV.